This T cell receptor (beta chain) was recorded in a study of blood T cells in healthy people across ages. Findings and caveats of the study: It was found that TCR beta diversity correlated strongly with the percentage of naive T cells. Considered underestimates were the diversity estimates obtained from one million T cells. Higher diversity, along with more naive CD4+ cells, distinguished long-lived donors from aged donors.

A sample-barcoded 5' primer and a J-beta primer mix were used in a second PCR of roughly 7 to 11 cycles. One entry per CDR3 protein results from TCRdb running MiXCR on the 5' RACE reads. Here the sample spans 920,000 or so distinct CDR3 sequences, 45% being singletons. Germline V lookup: CDR1 MNHNS, CDR2 SASEGT. The V segment lost 6 bases and the J segment 0 bases; nucleotides outside the gene matches: 7. The CDR3 is 15 residues long. The sample holds a few counts of this clonotype. What it binds is not known. The study drew donors from healthy Caucasian individuals in Russia aged about 6 to 90. J is TRBJ1-2 and V is TRBV6-1, with 7 nucleotides matching TRBD1. The source of this sequence is a woman between 55 and 75 years old in good health. Sequencing was done on a sample of blood. CDR3 sequence reads: CASRPQGGANYGYTF. For the CDR3, the DNA is TGTGCCAGCAGACCTCAGGGGGGAGCTAACTATGGCTACACCTTC.